The 26 T cell receptor beta chains in this list originate from one sample, sequenced in a study of T-cell reconstitution after alpha-beta-depleted transplantation in children. Using unique molecular identifiers, the investigators prepared the TCRbeta library. Each CDR3 protein gets one entry after TCRdb re-called the PCR reads with MiXCR. The sample contains 900,000 or so distinct CDR3 sequences, roughly 15% of which appear only once. The starting material was PBMCs, mostly from graft donor cells, obtained 360 days after TCRalphabeta/CD19-depleted stem cell transplant. The receptors stem from a male patient aged 5 to 17 who had a stem cell transplant for acute lymphoblastic leukemia, so the T cells may come from the graft donor.

This clonotype was seen a few times. The chain employs TRBV20-1 and TRBJ2-3; 7 bases align to TRBD2. CDR1 and CDR2 (germline): DFQATT, SNEGSKA (reference sequence). The CDR3 is 15 residues long. V was pared by 5 bases and J by 3 bases, with 11 bases of the junction left unmatched. CDR3: CSADLGDYPTDTQYF. The CDR3 DNA reads as TGCAGTGCTGATCTGGGGGACTATCCAACAGATACGCAGTATTTT.

Worth noting for this clonotype: One junction end does not reproduce the germline sequence, and a read error may be involved. V gene TRBV29-1 combines with J gene TRBJ2-7, with 10 bases that match TRBD1. The CDR3 loop spans 13 amino acids. The germline V gene encodes CDR1 SQVTM and CDR2 ANQGSEA. The CDR3 is CGVNRDRGYEQYF. The DNA of the CDR3 is TGCGGCGTGAACCGGGACAGGGGTTACGAGCAGTACTTC.

Remarks on this clonotype: One base away lies a much larger clone, so this may be a sequencing read error. Given the absence of the conserved phenylalanine or tryptophan at the CDR3 end, a read error is likely. The rearrangement uses TRBV5-1 and TRBJ2-1; 8 bases are a match to TRBD2. The CDR3 spans 14 residues. V was clipped by 6 bases and J by 3 bases; unmatched bases: 5. CDR1 is SGHRS, CDR2 YFSETQ, per germline. The DNA of the CDR3 is TGCGCCAGCACCCTTAGCGGGAACTACAATGAGCAGTTCTGC. Amino acid sequence: CASTLSGNYNEQFC.

Ten or more counts support this clonotype. This chain uses TRBV25-1 with TRBJ2-3; D is unclear. This CDR3 contains 14 residues. Per the germline V gene, CDR1 is MGHDK and CDR2 is SYGVNS. Trimming pared 7 bases from V and 6 bases from J, leaving 17 bases between. The CDR3 is CASTPSRSRDTQYF. The CDR3 DNA reads TGTGCCAGCACCCCCTCGCGATCAAGGGATACGCAGTATTTT.

This clonotype was counted many times. The chain recombines TRBV5-4 with TRBJ2-1; D uncertain. The V end was cut by 0 bases, the J end by 6 bases, with 16 bases between. Germline V gives CDR1 SGHNT, CDR2 YYREEE (reference sequence). This CDR3 has 16 residues. The CDR3 reads CASSLEFSLRSNEQFF. CDR3 bases: TGTGCCAGCAGCTTGGAGTTCTCCCTAAGGAGCAATGAGCAGTTCTTC.

This clonotype was recorded at least ten times. J is TRBJ1-6 and V is TRBV10-3, with a weak D call TRBD1 (5 bases). The CDR3 has 14 residues. The germline V gene encodes CDR1 ENHRY and CDR2 SYGVKD. V was trimmed by 8 bases and J by 9 bases, leaving 17 bases between them. The CDR3 loop reads CAIAKGVESSPLHF. The CDR3 DNA reads as TGTGCCATCGCCAAAGGGGTTGAGTCTTCACCCCTCCACTTT.

The gene calls are TRBV6-1 and TRBJ2-7; possibly TRBD1 for D (5 bases). Deletions cut 8 bases from V and 5 bases from J, with 22 bases between. Germline V gene sequence: CDR1 MNHNS, CDR2 SASEGT. The CDR3 consists of 15 residues. CDR3 residues: CASALGVPVRNEQYF. In DNA form, the CDR3 reads TGTGCCAGCGCCCTAGGGGTCCCGGTACGGAACGAGCAGTACTTC.

This clonotype occurred many times. This chain connects TRBV9 to TRBJ1-1; D is perhaps TRBD1 (6 bases). The V end lost 2 bases, the J end lost 3 bases, and 11 bases lay between the germline ends. The CDR3 has 14 residues. Germline-derived CDR1 and CDR2 are SGDLS and YYNGEE. CDR3 protein: CASSVLYRDTEAFF. CDR3 in DNA: TGTGCCAGCAGCGTCTTGTACAGGGACACTGAAGCTTTCTTT.

The chain carries TRBV7-9 and TRBJ2-2; D unclear. This CDR3 is built from 12 residues. Germline CDR1 is SEHNR and CDR2 is FQNEAQ (reference sequence). V was cut by 7 bases and J by 6 bases, with 9 bases left in between. The CDR3 here is CASIVSSGELFF. CDR3 bases: TGTGCCAGCATCGTTTCGTCCGGGGAGCTGTTTTTT.

In this sample, this clonotype turned up a few times. The chain combines TRBV5-1 with TRBJ2-1, with a weak D call TRBD2 (5 bases). Trimming removed 6 bases at V and 0 bases at J, with 10 bases between. The CDR3 contains 14 residues. Germline V CDR1 and CDR2: SGHRS, YFSETQ. CDR3 sequence reads: CASTSGSSYNEQFF. The DNA of the CDR3 is TGCGCCAGCACAAGCGGTAGCTCCTACAATGAGCAGTTCTTC.

CDR3 sequence reads: CASSFAGPDTQYF. CDR3 DNA: TGTGCCAGCAGTTTTGCGGGACCAGATACGCAGTATTTT. The rearrangement joins TRBV28 to TRBJ2-3; a weak D match, TRBD2 (6 bases). From germline, CDR1 is MDHEN and CDR2 SYDVKM. V lost 3 bases, J lost 4 bases, and 8 bases lay in between. This CDR3 is 13 amino acids long.

V and J are TRBV2 and TRBJ2-5, with unresolved D. Germline V gives CDR1 SNHLY, CDR2 FYNNEI. Trimming cost V 1 base and J 0 bases, with 9 bases left between them. This CDR3 is built from 15 residues. The CDR3 nucleotides read TGTGCCAGCAGTGAAGTGGCCATGTACCAAGAGACCCAGTACTTC. This sequence encodes CASSEVAMYQETQYF. Full variable domain (missing parts from reference TRBV2 and TRBJ2-5): EPEVTQTPSHQVTQMGQEVILRCVPISNHLYFYWYRQILGQKVEFLVSFYNNEISEKSEIFDDQFSVERPDGSNFTLKIRSTKLEDSAMYFCASSEVAMYQETQYFGPGTRLLVL.

The gene calls are TRBV6-5 and TRBJ2-3; 7 positions match TRBD2. Germline V gene lookup returns CDR1 MNHEY and CDR2 SVGAGI. This CDR3 is built from 17 residues. J was trimmed by 2 bases and V by 0 bases; bases with no gene match: 8. CDR3 nucleotides: TGTGCCAGCAGTTACTCCGGGCTAGCGGTTAACACAGATACGCAGTATTTT. Translation gives CASSYSGLAVNTDTQYF.

This clonotype is a singleton in its sample. The chain is built from TRBV3-1 and TRBJ1-4, with a weak D call TRBD1 (6 bases). Germline loops: CDR1 LGHDT, CDR2 YNNKEL (reference sequence). Between the trimmed V and J ends, which lost 1 base and 7 bases, there was a span of 13 bases. The CDR3 has 15 residues. Here the CDR3 reads CASSQAARGREKLFF. DNA of the CDR3: TGTGCCAGCAGCCAAGCAGCCAGGGGTCGTGAAAAACTGTTTTTT.

The chain uses TRBV10-3 and TRBJ2-7; D is possibly TRBD1 (6 bases). The ends were cut back, 2 bases at V and 4 bases at J, with 12 bases in the middle. Germline lookup yields CDR1 ENHRY and CDR2 SYGVKD. The CDR3 is 14 amino acids. CDR3 coding DNA: TGTGCCATCAGTGAGGGAGGACAGCGATACGAGCAGTACTTC. Encoded protein: CAISEGGQRYEQYF.

The chain couples TRBV29-1 to TRBJ2-4; 7 positions match TRBD1. This CDR3 is 14 amino acids long. The germline V gene has CDR1 SQVTM and CDR2 ANQGSEA. V lost 6 bases and J lost 4; bases outside the gene matches: 9. Here the CDR3 reads CSVGDRHAKNIQYF. CDR3 DNA: TGCAGCGTAGGGGACAGACATGCGAAAAACATTCAGTACTTC.

In this sample, this clonotype turned up a few times. The chain has TRBV10-3 and TRBJ2-7; tentative D call: TRBD2 (6 bases). The CDR3 runs to 13 residues. The germline V and J ends were trimmed by 2 bases and 3 bases, with 8 bases remaining between them. Germline lookup yields CDR1 ENHRY and CDR2 SYGVKD. The CDR3 DNA is TGTGCCATCAGTGAGGGTAGCGGCTACGAGCAGTACTTC. This translates into CAISEGSGYEQYF.

Only a few counts were recorded for this clonotype. This chain links TRBV4-1 with TRBJ2-4; 9 bases agree with TRBD2. Germline CDR1 is MGHRA and CDR2 is YSYEKL. The ends lost 5 bases at V and 1 base at J; junction bases unmatched: 15. The CDR3 covers 19 residues. The CDR3 region is CASSNWRGLAGLAKNIQYF. Written as DNA, the CDR3 is TGCGCCAGCAGCAATTGGCGGGGCCTAGCGGGATTGGCCAAAAACATTCAGTACTTC.

There are many counts of this clonotype. The chain joins TRBV14 to TRBJ2-1, with TRBD2 identical over 8 bases. The CDR3 is made up of 20 amino acids. The junction had 20 bases not matched to a gene; V was cut back by 1 base and J by 6 bases. The germline V gene encodes CDR1 SGHDN and CDR2 FVKESK. The CDR3 loop is CASSQVFSFGRSGSANEQFF. DNA for the CDR3: TGTGCCAGCAGCCAAGTGTTTTCCTTTGGACGGAGCGGGAGCGCCAATGAGCAGTTCTTC.

The genes are TRBV27 and TRBJ2-1; tentatively, D is TRBD1 or TRBD2 (5 bases each). The CDR3 is 13 residues long. Per germline, CDR1 MNHEY and CDR2 SMNVEV (reference sequence). V dropped 3 bases and J dropped 15 bases, with 18 bases sitting between them. The CDR3 DNA is TGTGCCAGCAGTTTTGGGACGACCTCCATTCCGTTCTTC. It yields the protein CASSFGTTSIPFF.

The chain couples TRBV27 to TRBJ2-7; 10 nucleotides line up with TRBD1. The CDR3 totals 15 residues. After removal of 6 bases from V and 4 bases from J, the junction contained 9 bases not matched to a gene. The germline CDR1 and CDR2 sequences are MNHEY and SMNVEV (reference sequence). CDR3 in amino acids: CASRNPGQGSYEQYF. DNA of the CDR3: TGTGCCAGCAGGAATCCGGGACAGGGGTCGTACGAGCAGTACTTC.

This clonotype was counted only a few times. The J gene is TRBJ2-7, the V gene TRBV12-3 or TRBV12-4; D possibly matches TRBD1 or TRBD2 (6 bases each). This CDR3 is built from 14 residues. V was clipped by 6 bases and J by 6 bases, with 18 bases between them. The CDR3 here is CASSGDSGGGEQYF. CDR3 coding DNA: TGTGCCAGCAGCGGAGACTCAGGAGGGGGCGAGCAGTACTTC.

This clonotype was counted a single time. The chain carries TRBV29-1 and TRBJ2-7; D unclear. CDR1 and CDR2 from the germline V gene are SQVTM and ANQGSEA. The CDR3 extends over 12 amino acids. The V end was cut by 7 bases, the J end by 2 bases, with 12 bases between. In DNA, the CDR3 is TGCAGCGCTGCAGACACCGCCTACGAGCAGTACTTC. This sequence encodes CSAADTAYEQYF.

The chain carries TRBV2 and TRBJ1-4; D remains ambiguous. This CDR3 comprises 16 residues. Trimming took 3 bases from V and 0 from J, leaving 11 bases between them. CDR1 and CDR2 from the germline V gene are SNHLY and FYNNEI. CDR3 residues: CASSDRRFSTNEKLFF. DNA for the CDR3: TGTGCCAGCAGTGATCGGAGATTCTCAACTAATGAAAAACTGTTTTTT.

Many counts were recorded for this clonotype. The chain links TRBV20-1 to TRBJ2-7; D is perhaps TRBD1 (6 bases). V lost 0 bases and J lost 2, with 11 bases in between. Germline V gives CDR1 DFQATT, CDR2 SNEGSKA (reference sequence). This CDR3 comprises 14 residues. The CDR3 here is CSARDLQGTYEQYF. CDR3 DNA: TGCAGTGCTAGAGATTTACAGGGAACCTACGAGCAGTACTTC.

This chain links TRBV5-6 with TRBJ2-7; D ambiguous. The V gene's germline CDR1 is SGHDT and CDR2 YYEEEE. The CDR3 covers 16 residues. The V end was cut by 4 bases, the J end by 2 bases, with 19 bases between. CDR3 in DNA: TGTGCCAGCAGCCTGCTAATCACAGCTCCTCCCTACGAGCAGTACTTC. Protein sequence: CASSLLITAPPYEQYF.